This note documents a single T cell receptor beta chain sequence. Its antigen is still unknown. The data were obtained in a study of OX40 agonist ivuxolimab in advanced cancers. Study overall: Those treated in dose escalation had hepatocellular carcinoma, melanoma, renal cell cancer or head and neck cancer.

The protocol was immunoSEQ multiplex PCR, while the TCRdb copy is restricted to in-frame clones and leaves out a portion. The sample includes some 33,000 clones, approximately 84% of them seen just once. Study-level points and caveats: At doses 0.1 to 3.0 mg/kg, CD4+ and CD8+ clones expanded.

Between the trimmed V and J ends, which lost 0 bases and 3 bases, there was a span of 12 bases. Germline lookup yields CDR1 SGDLS and CDR2 YYNGEE. The CDR3 runs 15 residues. Cycle 7 day 1, cycle 4 day 1, and baseline were the timepoints at which blood was sampled. The chain employs TRBV9 and TRBJ1-2; D ambiguous. The sequence was collected from an adult with an advanced solid tumor such as melanoma, head and neck, liver or kidney cancer. The sequencing here drew on CD4+ or CD8+ T cells sorted from blood, taken in a trial of the OX40 agonist ivuxolimab. As DNA, the CDR3 is TGTGCCAGCAGCGTAGAATCAGCGTCCTACTATGGCTACACCTTC. Translating gives CASSVESASYYGYTF.